This T cell receptor (beta chain) was recovered during a study of OX40 agonist ivuxolimab in advanced cancers. Study-wide results and limits: Compared with others, partial responders at 0.1-3.0 mg/kg displayed clonal expansion among the lowest. Clonal expansion was seen in CD4+ and CD8+ blood T cells by week 6 at 0.1 to 3.0 mg/kg. Expanded clones tended on average to be more numerous among CD8+ T cells than CD4+.

Germline V CDR1 and CDR2: LNHDA, SQIVND (reference sequence). The ends lost 3 bases at V and 8 bases at J; junction bases unmatched: 10. CDR3 size: 15 residues. TCRdb's table, derived via immunoSEQ multiplex PCR, lists solely in-frame clones and lacks some. Here the sample spans about 83,000 clones, about 89% being singletons. Concerning this clone: What it binds is unknown.

The genes are TRBV19 and TRBJ2-3; TRBD2 matches 8 bases. Sample: CD4+ or CD8+ T cells sorted from blood, taken in a trial of the OX40 agonist ivuxolimab. The clonotype was recovered from an adult with an advanced solid tumor such as melanoma, head and neck, liver or kidney cancer. For the CDR3, the DNA is TGTGCCAGTAGTATGGCACTAGCGGCGAGTTCTACGCAGTATTTT. This encodes CASSMALAASSTQYF.